This T cell receptor beta chain was sequenced during a study of Ad26.COV2.S vaccination and SARS-CoV-2 variants. In the study overall: Donor got 5x10^10 or 1x10^11 viral particles of Ad26.COV2.S.

This clone was seen only a few times. The antigen is undetermined. Study-wide points: Breadth measured for non-spike TCRs was similar across vaccine and placebo recipients.

Only in-frame clones appear in the TCRdb table, and some are missing; sequencing was by immunoSEQ multiplex PCR. The profile covers more than 400,000 clones, with over 80% appearing a single time and over 1.5% taken by the ten largest. Treatment here: some 20 received Ad26.COV2.S at low or high dose, single or two shots; 5 received placebo; per-sample allocation not given. Collection of samples fell on day 63 after the first vaccine or placebo injection. The sequence derives from a person aged 18-60 years who received the Ad26.COV2.S COVID-19 vaccine or a placebo. The sample in question was peripheral blood, obtained in a trial of Ad26.COV2.S vaccine versus placebo.

The CDR3 protein is CASSQELGSNQPQHF. The CDR3 bases are TGTGCCAGCAGCCAAGAATTAGGTAGCAATCAGCCCCAGCATTTT. The rearrangement links TRBV3-1 (or the pseudogene TRBV3-2) to TRBJ1-5; D gene uncertain. CDR1 and CDR2 from the germline V gene are LGHDT and YNNKEL (reference sequence). Trimming cost V 0 bases and J 0 bases, with 6 bases left between them. The CDR3 runs to 15 residues.